One and the same sample provided the 4 T cell receptor beta chains below, sequenced in a study of blood T cell repertoires in COVID-19. The repertoire was sequenced with immunoSEQ multiplex PCR; TCRdb's copy has only in-frame clones and lacks some. In the table there are 200,000 to 250,000 clones, around four fifths of which are singletons. The sequenced sample was peripheral blood. These receptor sequences come from a woman in her 70s with COVID-19, enrolled during active disease.

This chain uses TRBV30 with TRBJ1-1; no clear D. The ends were cut back, 2 bases at V and 3 bases at J, with 7 bases in the middle. This CDR3 spans 12 amino acids. Germline V lookup: CDR1 GTSNPN, CDR2 SVGIG (reference sequence). The CDR3 here is CAWSPTDTEAFF. In DNA form, the CDR3 reads TGTGCCTGGAGTCCTACGGACACTGAAGCTTTCTTT.

The rearrangement joins TRBV7-2 to TRBJ2-1, with a possible D match to TRBD2 (5 bases). V was trimmed by 5 bases and J by 8 bases, leaving 16 bases between them. CDR1 and CDR2 (germline): SGHTA, FQGNSA. The CDR3 has 14 residues. Written as DNA, the CDR3 is TGTGCCAGCAGCCCGGGATTGTCGACGGATGAGCAGTTCTTC. Amino acid sequence: CASSPGLSTDEQFF. The full variable domain, completed using reference TRBV7-2 and TRBJ2-1, is GAGVSQSPSNKVTEKGKDVELRCDPISGHTALYWYRQSLGQGLEFLIYFQGNSAPDKSGLPSDRFSAERTGGSVSTLTIQRTQQEDSAVYLCASSPGLSTDEQFFGPGTRLTVL.

The genes are TRBV9 and TRBJ2-2; a possible D gene is TRBD2 (7 bases). The CDR3 is made up of 15 amino acids. V was shortened by 2 bases and J by 4 bases, with 12 bases between the two germline ends. CDR1 and CDR2 from the germline V gene are SGDLS and YYNGEE. The CDR3 region has the DNA TGTGCCAGCAGCGTGAACAGGGAGGGCACCGGGGAGCTGTTTTTT. This sequence encodes CASSVNREGTGELFF. Full variable domain (outside the CDR3, taken from reference TRBV9 and TRBJ2-2): DSGVTQTPKHLITATGQRVTLRCSPRSGDLSVYWYQQSLDQGLQFLIQYYNGEERAKGNILERFSAQQFPDLHSELNLSSLELGDSALYFCASSVNREGTGELFFGEGSRLTVL.

Here the CDR3 DNA reads TGTGCCAGTAGTAATCTGCCGTCGGGTAATGAAAAACTGTTTTTT. Its protein product is CASSNLPSGNEKLFF. The V gene is TRBV19, the J gene TRBJ1-4; unclear D gene. Germline V gives CDR1 LNHDA, CDR2 SQIVND (reference sequence). The CDR3 consists of 15 residues. With 4 bases removed from V and 4 bases from J, the gap between germline ends came to 13 bases.